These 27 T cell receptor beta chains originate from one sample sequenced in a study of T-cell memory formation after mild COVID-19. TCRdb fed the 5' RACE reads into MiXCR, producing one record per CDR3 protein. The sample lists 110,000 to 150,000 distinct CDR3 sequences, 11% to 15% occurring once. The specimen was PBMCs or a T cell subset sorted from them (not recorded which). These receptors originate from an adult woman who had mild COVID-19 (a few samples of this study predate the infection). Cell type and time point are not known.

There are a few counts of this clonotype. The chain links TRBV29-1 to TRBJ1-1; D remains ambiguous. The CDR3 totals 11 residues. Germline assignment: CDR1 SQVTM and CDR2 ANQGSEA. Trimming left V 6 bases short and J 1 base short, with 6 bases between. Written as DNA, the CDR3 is TGCAGCGTCCACCAGAACACTGAAGCTTTCTTT. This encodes CSVHQNTEAFF.

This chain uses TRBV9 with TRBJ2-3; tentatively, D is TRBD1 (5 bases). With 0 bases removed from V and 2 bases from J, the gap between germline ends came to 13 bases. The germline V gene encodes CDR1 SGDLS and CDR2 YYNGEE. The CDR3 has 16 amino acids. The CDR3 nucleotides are TGTGCCAGCAGCGTAGAAGGGGCCGACCCCACAGATACGCAGTATTTT. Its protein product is CASSVEGADPTDTQYF.

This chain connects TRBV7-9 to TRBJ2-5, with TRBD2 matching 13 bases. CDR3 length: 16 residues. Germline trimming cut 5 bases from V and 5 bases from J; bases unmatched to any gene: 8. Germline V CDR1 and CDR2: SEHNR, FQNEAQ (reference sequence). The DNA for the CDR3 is TGTGCCAGCAGCGATGGGACTAGCGGGGCGAGGGAGACCCAGTACTTC. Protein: CASSDGTSGARETQYF.

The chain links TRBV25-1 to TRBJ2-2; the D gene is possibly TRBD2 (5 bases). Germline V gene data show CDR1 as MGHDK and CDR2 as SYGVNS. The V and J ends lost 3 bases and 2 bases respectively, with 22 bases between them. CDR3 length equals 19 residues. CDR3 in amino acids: CASSDVMNGGLINTGELFF. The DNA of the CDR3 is TGTGCCAGCAGTGATGTCATGAATGGAGGCCTGATTAACACCGGGGAGCTGTTTTTT.

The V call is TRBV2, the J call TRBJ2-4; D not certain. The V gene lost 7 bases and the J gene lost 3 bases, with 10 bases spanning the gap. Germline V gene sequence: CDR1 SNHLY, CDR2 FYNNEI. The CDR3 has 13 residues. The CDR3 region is CASKDNLKNIQYF. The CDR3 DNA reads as TGTGCCAGCAAAGACAATCTCAAAAACATTCAGTACTTC.

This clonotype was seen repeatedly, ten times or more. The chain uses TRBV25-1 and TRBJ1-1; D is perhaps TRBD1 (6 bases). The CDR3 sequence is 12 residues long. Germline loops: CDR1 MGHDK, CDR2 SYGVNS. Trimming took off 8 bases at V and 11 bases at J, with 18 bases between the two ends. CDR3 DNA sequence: TGTGCCAGCGGAGGGACATCTTCGGGGGCTTTCTTT. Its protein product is CASGGTSSGAFF. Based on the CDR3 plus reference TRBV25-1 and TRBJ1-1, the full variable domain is EADIYQTPRYLVIGTGKKITLECSQTMGHDKMYWYQQDPGMELHLIHYSYGVNSTEKGDLSSESTVSRIRTEHFPLTLESARPSHTSQYLCASGGTSSGAFFGQGTRLTVV.

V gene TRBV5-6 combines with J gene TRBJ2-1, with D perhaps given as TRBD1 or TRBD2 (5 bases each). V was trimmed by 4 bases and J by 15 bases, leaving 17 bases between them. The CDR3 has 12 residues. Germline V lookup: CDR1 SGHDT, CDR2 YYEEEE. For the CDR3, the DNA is TGTGCCAGCAGCGTTGGGACCCCGGACCCGTTCTTC. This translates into CASSVGTPDPFF.

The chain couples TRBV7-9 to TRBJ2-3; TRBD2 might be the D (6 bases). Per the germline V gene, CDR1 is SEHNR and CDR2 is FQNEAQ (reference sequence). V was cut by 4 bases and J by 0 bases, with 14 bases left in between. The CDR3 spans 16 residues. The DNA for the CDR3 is TGTGCCAGCAGCTCCGGGACTGTAACTAGCACAGATACGCAGTATTTT. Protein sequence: CASSSGTVTSTDTQYF.

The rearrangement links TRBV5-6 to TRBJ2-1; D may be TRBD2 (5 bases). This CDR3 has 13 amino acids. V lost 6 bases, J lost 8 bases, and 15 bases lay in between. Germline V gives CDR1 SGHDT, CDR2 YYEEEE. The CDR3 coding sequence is TGTGCCAGCACGGAGCTAGCTTGGGATGAGCAGTTCTTC. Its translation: CASTELAWDEQFF.

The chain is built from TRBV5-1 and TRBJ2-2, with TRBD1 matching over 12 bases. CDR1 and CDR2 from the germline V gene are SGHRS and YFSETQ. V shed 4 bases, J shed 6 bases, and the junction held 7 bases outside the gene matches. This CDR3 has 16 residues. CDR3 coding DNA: TGCGCCAGCAGCCCACCGGGACAGGGGGCCGCCGGGGAGCTGTTTTTT. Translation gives CASSPPGQGAAGELFF.

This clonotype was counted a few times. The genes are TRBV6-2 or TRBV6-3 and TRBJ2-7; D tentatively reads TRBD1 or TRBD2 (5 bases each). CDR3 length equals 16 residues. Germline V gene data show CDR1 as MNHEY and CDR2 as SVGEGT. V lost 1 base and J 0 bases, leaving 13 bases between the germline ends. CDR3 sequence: CASSYYGGGTSYEQYF. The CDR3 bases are TGTGCCAGCAGTTACTATGGGGGTGGCACCTCCTACGAGCAGTACTTC.

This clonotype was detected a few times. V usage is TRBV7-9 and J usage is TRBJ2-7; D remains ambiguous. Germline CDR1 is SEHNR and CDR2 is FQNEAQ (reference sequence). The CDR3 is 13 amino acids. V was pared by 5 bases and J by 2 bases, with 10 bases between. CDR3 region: CASSPPQAYEQYF. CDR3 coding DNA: TGTGCCAGCAGCCCTCCCCAGGCCTACGAGCAGTACTTC.

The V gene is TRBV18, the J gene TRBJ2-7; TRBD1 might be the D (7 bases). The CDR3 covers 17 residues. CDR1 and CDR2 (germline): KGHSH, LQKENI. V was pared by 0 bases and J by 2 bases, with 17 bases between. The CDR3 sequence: CASSPPEAGQPPYEQYF. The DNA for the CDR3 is TGTGCCAGCTCACCACCGGAGGCGGGACAGCCTCCCTACGAGCAGTACTTC.

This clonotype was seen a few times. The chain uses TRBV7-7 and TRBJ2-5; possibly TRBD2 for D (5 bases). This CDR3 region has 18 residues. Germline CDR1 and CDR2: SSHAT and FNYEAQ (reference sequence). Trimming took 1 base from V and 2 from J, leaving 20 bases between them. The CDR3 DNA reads TGTGCCAGCAGCTTAGGAGGGTTTGTGGGAAGTGGACAAGAGACCCAGTACTTC. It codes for CASSLGGFVGSGQETQYF. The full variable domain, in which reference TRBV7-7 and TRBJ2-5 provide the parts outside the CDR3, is GAGVSQSPRYKVTKRGQDVTLRCDPISSHATLYWYQQALGQGPEFLTYFNYEAQPDKSGLPSDRFSAERPEGSISTLTIQRTEQRDSAMYRCASSLGGFVGSGQETQYFGPGTRLLVL.

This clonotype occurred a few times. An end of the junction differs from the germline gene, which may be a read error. The CDR3 nucleotides read TGTGCCTCCAGGGAGGGCCGAGCCGGGGAGCTGTTTTTT. It encodes CASREGRAGELFF. The chain combines TRBV24-1 with TRBJ2-2; 7 nucleotides align to TRBD2. CDR1 is KGHDR and CDR2 is SFDVKD in the germline V gene. CDR3 length: 13 residues.

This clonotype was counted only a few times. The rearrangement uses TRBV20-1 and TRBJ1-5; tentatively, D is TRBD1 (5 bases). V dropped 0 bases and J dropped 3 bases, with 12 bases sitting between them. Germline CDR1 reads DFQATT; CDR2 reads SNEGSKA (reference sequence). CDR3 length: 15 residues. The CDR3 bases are TGCAGTGCTAGAGAATATACAGGTTTCAATCAGCCCCAGCATTTT. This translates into CSAREYTGFNQPQHF.

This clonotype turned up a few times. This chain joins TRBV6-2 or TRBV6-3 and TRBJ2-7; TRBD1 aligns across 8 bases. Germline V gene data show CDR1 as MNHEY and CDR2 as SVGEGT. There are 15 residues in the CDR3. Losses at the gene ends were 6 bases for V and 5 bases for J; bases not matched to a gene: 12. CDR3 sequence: CASSPLRDRSHEQYF. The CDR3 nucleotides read TGTGCCAGCAGCCCCCTGAGGGACAGGAGCCACGAGCAGTACTTC.

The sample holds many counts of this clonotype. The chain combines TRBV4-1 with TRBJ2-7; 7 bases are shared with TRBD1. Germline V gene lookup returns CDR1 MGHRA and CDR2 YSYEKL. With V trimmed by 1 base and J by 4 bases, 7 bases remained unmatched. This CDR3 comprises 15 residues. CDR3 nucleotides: TGCGCCAGCAGCCAAGGCCCCTCGACAGGGTACGAGCAGTACTTC. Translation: CASSQGPSTGYEQYF.

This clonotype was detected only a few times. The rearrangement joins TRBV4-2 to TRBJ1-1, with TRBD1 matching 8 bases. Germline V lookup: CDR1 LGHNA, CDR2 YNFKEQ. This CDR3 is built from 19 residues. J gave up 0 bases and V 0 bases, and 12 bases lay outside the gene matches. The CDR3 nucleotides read TGTGCCAGCAGCCAAGAGGCCTGGCAGGGGGCTGAGATGAACACTGAAGCTTTCTTT. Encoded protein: CASSQEAWQGAEMNTEAFF.

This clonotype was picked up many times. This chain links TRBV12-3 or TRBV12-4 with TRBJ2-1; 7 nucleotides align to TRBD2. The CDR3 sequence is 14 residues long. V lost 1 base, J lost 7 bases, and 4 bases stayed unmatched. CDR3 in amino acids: CASSLVGLDNEQFF. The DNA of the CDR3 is TGTGCCAGCAGTTTAGTTGGACTAGATAATGAGCAGTTCTTC.

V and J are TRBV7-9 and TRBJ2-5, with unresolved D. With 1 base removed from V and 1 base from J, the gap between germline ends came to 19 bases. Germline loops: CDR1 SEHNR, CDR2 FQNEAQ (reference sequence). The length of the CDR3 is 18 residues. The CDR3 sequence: CASSLESLGDWTQETQYF. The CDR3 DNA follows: TGTGCCAGCAGCTTAGAGTCGCTCGGCGACTGGACCCAAGAGACCCAGTACTTC.

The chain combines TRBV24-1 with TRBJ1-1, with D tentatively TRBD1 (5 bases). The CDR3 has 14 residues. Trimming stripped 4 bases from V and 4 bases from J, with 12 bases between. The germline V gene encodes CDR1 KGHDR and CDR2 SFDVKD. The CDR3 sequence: CATSDGGSGTEAFF. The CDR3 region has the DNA TGTGCCACCAGTGACGGGGGGAGTGGCACTGAAGCTTTCTTT.

The CDR3, as DNA: TGTGCCAGCAGTTCAGACGGACTGATCCTCCACTTT. As protein: CASSSDGLILHF. The genes are TRBV7-3 and TRBJ1-6; D unresolved. V lost 6 bases and J 15 bases, leaving 15 bases between the germline ends. CDR3 length: 12 amino acids. Germline assignment: CDR1 SGHTA and CDR2 FQGTGA.

CDR3 protein: CASSSGTGDNSPLHF. Here the CDR3 DNA reads TGCGCCAGCAGTTCCGGGACAGGGGATAATTCACCCCTCCACTTT. This chain connects TRBV5-1 to TRBJ1-6; TRBD1 agrees at 10 bases. Per germline, CDR1 SGHRS and CDR2 YFSETQ. Trimming removed 5 bases from V and 5 bases from J; junction bases left unmatched: 4. There are 15 residues in the CDR3.

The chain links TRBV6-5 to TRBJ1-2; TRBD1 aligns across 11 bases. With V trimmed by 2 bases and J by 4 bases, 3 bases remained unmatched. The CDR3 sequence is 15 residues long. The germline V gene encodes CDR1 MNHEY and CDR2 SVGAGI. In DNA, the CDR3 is TGTGCCAGCAGTTACGGGACAGGGGGGGGCTATGGCTACACCTTC. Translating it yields CASSYGTGGGYGYTF.

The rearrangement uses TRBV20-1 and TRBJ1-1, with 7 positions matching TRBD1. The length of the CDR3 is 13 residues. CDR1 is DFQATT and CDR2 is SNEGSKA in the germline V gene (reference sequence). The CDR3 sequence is CRPLTGMDTEAFF. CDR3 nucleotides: TGCAGGCCCCTGACAGGGATGGACACTGAAGCTTTCTTT.

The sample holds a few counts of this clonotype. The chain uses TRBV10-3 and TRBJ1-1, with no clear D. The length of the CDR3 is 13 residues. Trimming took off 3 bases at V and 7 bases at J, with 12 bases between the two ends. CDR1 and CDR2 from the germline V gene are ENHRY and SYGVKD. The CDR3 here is CAISEPGVREAFF. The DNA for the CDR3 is TGTGCCATCAGTGAACCGGGTGTACGTGAAGCTTTCTTT.